The 21 T cell receptor beta chains in this list originate from one sample, sequenced in a study of shared clonotypes between healthy human individuals. Produced via immunoSEQ multiplex PCR; TCRdb's table is partial and in-frame only. The sample yields about 1,500,000 clones, around 97% seen once. What was sequenced was naive CD4+ T cells sorted from blood. Specified subset: CD45RA+ positively selected. The receptors shown here come from a man aged 25-45 years in good health.

CDR3 coding DNA: TGTGCCACCAGCAGAGAAGGATCTAGCGGGAGAAGGTACGAGACCCAGTACTTC. This gives the protein CATSREGSSGRRYETQYF. The V gene is TRBV15, the J gene TRBJ2-5, with TRBD2 matching 10 bases. Germline values: CDR1 LNHNV, CDR2 YYDKDF (reference sequence). CDR3 length: 18 amino acids. The J segment lost 5 bases and the V segment lost 0 bases, leaving 12 bases of the junction unmatched.

The chain employs TRBV5-6 and TRBJ2-5, with a weak D call TRBD1 (6 bases). V lost 3 bases and J lost 2, with 11 bases in between. Germline CDR1 is SGHDT and CDR2 is YYEEEE. The CDR3 loop spans 14 amino acids. The DNA of the CDR3 is TGTGCCAGCAGCTCAGTAGGACAGCAAGAGACCCAGTACTTC. Translating gives CASSSVGQQETQYF.

The chain uses TRBV5-1 and TRBJ1-2, with D unclear. V gave up 4 bases and J gave up 8 bases, with 18 bases separating them. The CDR3 sequence is 14 residues long. Germline CDR1 SGHRS, CDR2 YFSETQ. CDR3 in amino acids: CASSLPDRFRGYTF. CDR3 coding DNA: TGCGCCAGCAGCCTCCCGGACCGCTTTCGCGGCTACACCTTC.

Regarding this clone: The same CDR3 is also encoded by other DNA sequences in this sample. J is TRBJ2-5 and V is TRBV28; the D is unclear. CDR1 and CDR2 from the germline V gene are MDHEN and SYDVKM. V lost 4 bases and J 5 bases, leaving 8 bases between the germline ends. The CDR3 sequence is 12 residues long. CDR3 residues: CASSSSIETQYF. The DNA of the CDR3 is TGTGCCAGCAGTTCGAGTATCGAGACCCAGTACTTC.

The rearrangement uses TRBV28 and TRBJ1-5, with a tentative D call TRBD1 (5 bases). Trimming left V 7 bases short and J 0 bases short, with 13 bases between. In germline, CDR1 is MDHEN, CDR2 SYDVKM. CDR3 length: 15 residues. In DNA form, the CDR3 reads TGTGCCAGCACATCCGGGACGGATAGCAATCAGCCCCAGCATTTT. Encoded protein: CASTSGTDSNQPQHF.

This chain links TRBV5-1 with TRBJ1-1; no clear D. Germline CDR1 reads SGHRS; CDR2 reads YFSETQ. The CDR3 totals 14 residues. V was clipped by 4 bases and J by 1 base, with 11 bases between them. CDR3 coding DNA: TGCGCCAGCAGCGTGGGGATATGGAACACTGAAGCTTTCTTT. Its translation is CASSVGIWNTEAFF. The variable domain in full, with the rest retrieved from reference TRBV5-1 and TRBJ1-1, is KAGVTQTPRYLIKTRGQQVTLSCSPISGHRSVSWYQQTPGQGLQFLFEYFSETQRNKGNFPGRFSGRQFSNSRSEMNVSTLELGDSALYLCASSVGIWNTEAFFGQGTRLTVV.

This chain links TRBV5-8 with TRBJ1-2; 7 positions agree with TRBD1. The V gene's germline CDR1 is SGHTS and CDR2 YDEGEE. The CDR3 has 14 amino acids. With V trimmed by 0 bases and J by 7 bases, 6 bases remained unmatched. The CDR3 loop reads CASSLGQGEAGYTF. The CDR3 DNA reads as TGTGCCAGCAGCTTGGGACAGGGAGAGGCTGGCTACACCTTC.

The chain carries TRBV6-1 and TRBJ2-7; 9 bases map to TRBD2. Germline CDR1 MNHNS, CDR2 SASEGT. The CDR3 has 14 residues. With 6 bases clipped from V and 1 base from J, the junction kept 4 bases outside the gene matches. CDR3 amino acids: CASSLAGTSYEQYF. CDR3 nucleotides: TGTGCCAGCAGCCTAGCGGGAACATCCTACGAGCAGTACTTC.

The genes are TRBV9 and TRBJ1-1; no reliable D call. Germline V gene sequence: CDR1 SGDLS, CDR2 YYNGEE. The CDR3 consists of 18 residues. V gave up 0 bases and J gave up 1 base, with 19 bases separating them. The CDR3 here is CASSVVGLDPLSNTEAFF. The DNA for the CDR3 is TGTGCCAGCAGCGTAGTCGGGCTTGATCCTTTATCGAACACTGAAGCTTTCTTT.

The gene calls are TRBV5-1 and TRBJ2-1, with 14 bases identical to TRBD2. Germline loops: CDR1 SGHRS, CDR2 YFSETQ. The CDR3 consists of 17 residues. With 0 bases clipped from V and 7 bases from J, the junction kept 6 bases outside the gene matches. CDR3 sequence: CASSLVPGTSGRNEQFF. The CDR3 nucleotides are TGCGCCAGCAGCTTGGTACCCGGGACTAGCGGGAGAAATGAGCAGTTCTTC.

This chain connects TRBV27 to TRBJ1-1; D possibly corresponds to TRBD1 (5 bases). CDR1 and CDR2 from the germline V gene are MNHEY and SMNVEV (reference sequence). The V and J ends lost 8 bases and 1 base respectively, with 23 bases between them. The CDR3 runs to 17 residues. In DNA, the CDR3 is TGTGCCAGCGATGTTATACAGGCGGGCCGGCAGAACACTGAAGCTTTCTTT. Its translation is CASDVIQAGRQNTEAFF.

Worth noting for this clone: Additional DNA sequences in this sample encode the identical CDR3. The V and J genes are TRBV7-9 and TRBJ2-7; D call uncertain. This CDR3 region has 13 residues. V lost 2 bases to trimming and J lost 1 base, with 6 bases between them. Germline assignment: CDR1 SEHNR and CDR2 FQNEAQ (reference sequence). The CDR3 region is CASSLIESYEQYF. The CDR3 DNA reads TGTGCCAGCAGCTTAATTGAGTCCTACGAGCAGTACTTC.

To note about this clone: This sample also contains other DNA sequences that code for the same CDR3. The chain has TRBV18 and TRBJ2-3; the D is unclear. Germline CDR1 and CDR2: KGHSH and LQKENI. The ends were cut back, 3 bases at V and 6 bases at J, with 10 bases in the middle. The length of the CDR3 is 13 residues. The CDR3 DNA reads as TGTGCCAGCTCACCCCTAGTTTCGGATACGCAGTATTTT. Its protein product is CASSPLVSDTQYF.

This chain connects TRBV19 to TRBJ1-5, with unresolved D. V gave up 0 bases and J gave up 7 bases, with 13 bases separating them. The V gene's germline CDR1 is LNHDA and CDR2 SQIVND (reference sequence). The CDR3 is made up of 15 amino acids. The CDR3 DNA reads TGTGCCAGTAGTATAGATCCGCTAAGCGGACAGCCCCAGCATTTT. Translation gives CASSIDPLSGQPQHF.

This rearrangement joins TRBV5-1 to TRBJ1-1; the match to TRBD1 covers 7 bases. The ends lost 4 bases at V and 4 bases at J; junction bases unmatched: 7. Germline values: CDR1 SGHRS, CDR2 YFSETQ. This CDR3 has 14 residues. CDR3 sequence: CASSPDRVGTEAFF. As DNA, the CDR3 is TGCGCCAGCAGCCCAGACAGGGTTGGCACTGAAGCTTTCTTT.

The CDR3 reads CASRGQPRQGAYEQYF. The DNA of the CDR3 is TGTGCCAGCAGGGGGCAACCTCGGCAGGGGGCCTACGAGCAGTACTTC. The genes are TRBV6-4 and TRBJ2-7, with 7 bases lining up with TRBD1. From germline, CDR1 is MRHNA and CDR2 SNTAGT. The CDR3 has 16 amino acids. J lost 2 bases, V lost 6 bases, and 13 bases had no gene match.

The chain links TRBV18 to TRBJ1-5; 9 nucleotides match TRBD1. Trimming cost V 6 bases and J 9 bases; bases outside gene matches: 6. Looked up from germline, CDR1 is KGHSH and CDR2 is LQKENI. The length of the CDR3 is 13 residues. The CDR3 DNA is TGTGCCAGCTCGGGACAGGGTAACCGGCCCCAGCATTTT. It yields the protein CASSGQGNRPQHF. The full variable domain, rest sourced from reference TRBV18 and TRBJ1-5, is NAGVMQNPRHLVRRRGQEARLRCSPMKGHSHVYWYRQLPEEGLKFMVYLQKENIIDESGMPKERFSAEFPKEGPSILRIQQVVRGDSAAYFCASSGQGNRPQHFGDGTRLSIL.

The chain has TRBV5-4 and TRBJ2-5; 7 bases are a match to TRBD1. CDR1 is SGHNT, CDR2 YYREEE, per germline (reference sequence). Unmatched junction bases numbered 13, after V lost 5 bases and J lost 0 bases. This CDR3 region has 17 residues. The CDR3, as DNA: TGTGCCAGCAGTAAGAGGCCAACGGGACAGTACCAAGAGACCCAGTACTTC. Residues: CASSKRPTGQYQETQYF. Together with reference TRBV5-4 and TRBJ2-5, the CDR3 gives the full variable domain: ETGVTQSPTHLIKTRGQQVTLRCSSQSGHNTVSWYQQALGQGPQFIFQYYREEENGRGNFPPRFSGLQFPNYSSELNVNALELDDSALYLCASSKRPTGQYQETQYFGPGTRLLVL.

The V and J genes are TRBV29-1 and TRBJ2-3; no clear D. Between the trimmed V and J ends, which lost 6 bases and 0 bases, there was a span of 10 bases. Germline lookup yields CDR1 SQVTM and CDR2 ANQGSEA. CDR3 length: 13 residues. The CDR3 nucleotides read TGCAGCGTGGTTAGAGTTAGCACAGATACGCAGTATTTT. It specifies CSVVRVSTDTQYF.

Concerning this clone itself: An end of the junction differs from the germline gene, which may be a read error. This sequence joins TRBV28 and TRBJ2-5, with 13 bases identical to TRBD2. CDR1 MDHEN and CDR2 SYDVKM come from the germline V gene. The CDR3 has 16 residues. The CDR3 DNA is TGTGCCAGCAGTCCGGGACTAGCGGGATCACAAGGGACCCAGTACTTC. This sequence encodes CASSPGLAGSQGTQYF.

The chain carries TRBV27 and TRBJ1-2; D uncertain. The CDR3 runs 12 residues. In germline, CDR1 is MNHEY, CDR2 SMNVEV (reference sequence). V shed 7 bases and J shed 3 bases, with 9 bases lying between them. The CDR3 reads CASKQFYYGYTF. CDR3 nucleotides: TGTGCCAGCAAGCAGTTCTACTATGGCTACACCTTC.